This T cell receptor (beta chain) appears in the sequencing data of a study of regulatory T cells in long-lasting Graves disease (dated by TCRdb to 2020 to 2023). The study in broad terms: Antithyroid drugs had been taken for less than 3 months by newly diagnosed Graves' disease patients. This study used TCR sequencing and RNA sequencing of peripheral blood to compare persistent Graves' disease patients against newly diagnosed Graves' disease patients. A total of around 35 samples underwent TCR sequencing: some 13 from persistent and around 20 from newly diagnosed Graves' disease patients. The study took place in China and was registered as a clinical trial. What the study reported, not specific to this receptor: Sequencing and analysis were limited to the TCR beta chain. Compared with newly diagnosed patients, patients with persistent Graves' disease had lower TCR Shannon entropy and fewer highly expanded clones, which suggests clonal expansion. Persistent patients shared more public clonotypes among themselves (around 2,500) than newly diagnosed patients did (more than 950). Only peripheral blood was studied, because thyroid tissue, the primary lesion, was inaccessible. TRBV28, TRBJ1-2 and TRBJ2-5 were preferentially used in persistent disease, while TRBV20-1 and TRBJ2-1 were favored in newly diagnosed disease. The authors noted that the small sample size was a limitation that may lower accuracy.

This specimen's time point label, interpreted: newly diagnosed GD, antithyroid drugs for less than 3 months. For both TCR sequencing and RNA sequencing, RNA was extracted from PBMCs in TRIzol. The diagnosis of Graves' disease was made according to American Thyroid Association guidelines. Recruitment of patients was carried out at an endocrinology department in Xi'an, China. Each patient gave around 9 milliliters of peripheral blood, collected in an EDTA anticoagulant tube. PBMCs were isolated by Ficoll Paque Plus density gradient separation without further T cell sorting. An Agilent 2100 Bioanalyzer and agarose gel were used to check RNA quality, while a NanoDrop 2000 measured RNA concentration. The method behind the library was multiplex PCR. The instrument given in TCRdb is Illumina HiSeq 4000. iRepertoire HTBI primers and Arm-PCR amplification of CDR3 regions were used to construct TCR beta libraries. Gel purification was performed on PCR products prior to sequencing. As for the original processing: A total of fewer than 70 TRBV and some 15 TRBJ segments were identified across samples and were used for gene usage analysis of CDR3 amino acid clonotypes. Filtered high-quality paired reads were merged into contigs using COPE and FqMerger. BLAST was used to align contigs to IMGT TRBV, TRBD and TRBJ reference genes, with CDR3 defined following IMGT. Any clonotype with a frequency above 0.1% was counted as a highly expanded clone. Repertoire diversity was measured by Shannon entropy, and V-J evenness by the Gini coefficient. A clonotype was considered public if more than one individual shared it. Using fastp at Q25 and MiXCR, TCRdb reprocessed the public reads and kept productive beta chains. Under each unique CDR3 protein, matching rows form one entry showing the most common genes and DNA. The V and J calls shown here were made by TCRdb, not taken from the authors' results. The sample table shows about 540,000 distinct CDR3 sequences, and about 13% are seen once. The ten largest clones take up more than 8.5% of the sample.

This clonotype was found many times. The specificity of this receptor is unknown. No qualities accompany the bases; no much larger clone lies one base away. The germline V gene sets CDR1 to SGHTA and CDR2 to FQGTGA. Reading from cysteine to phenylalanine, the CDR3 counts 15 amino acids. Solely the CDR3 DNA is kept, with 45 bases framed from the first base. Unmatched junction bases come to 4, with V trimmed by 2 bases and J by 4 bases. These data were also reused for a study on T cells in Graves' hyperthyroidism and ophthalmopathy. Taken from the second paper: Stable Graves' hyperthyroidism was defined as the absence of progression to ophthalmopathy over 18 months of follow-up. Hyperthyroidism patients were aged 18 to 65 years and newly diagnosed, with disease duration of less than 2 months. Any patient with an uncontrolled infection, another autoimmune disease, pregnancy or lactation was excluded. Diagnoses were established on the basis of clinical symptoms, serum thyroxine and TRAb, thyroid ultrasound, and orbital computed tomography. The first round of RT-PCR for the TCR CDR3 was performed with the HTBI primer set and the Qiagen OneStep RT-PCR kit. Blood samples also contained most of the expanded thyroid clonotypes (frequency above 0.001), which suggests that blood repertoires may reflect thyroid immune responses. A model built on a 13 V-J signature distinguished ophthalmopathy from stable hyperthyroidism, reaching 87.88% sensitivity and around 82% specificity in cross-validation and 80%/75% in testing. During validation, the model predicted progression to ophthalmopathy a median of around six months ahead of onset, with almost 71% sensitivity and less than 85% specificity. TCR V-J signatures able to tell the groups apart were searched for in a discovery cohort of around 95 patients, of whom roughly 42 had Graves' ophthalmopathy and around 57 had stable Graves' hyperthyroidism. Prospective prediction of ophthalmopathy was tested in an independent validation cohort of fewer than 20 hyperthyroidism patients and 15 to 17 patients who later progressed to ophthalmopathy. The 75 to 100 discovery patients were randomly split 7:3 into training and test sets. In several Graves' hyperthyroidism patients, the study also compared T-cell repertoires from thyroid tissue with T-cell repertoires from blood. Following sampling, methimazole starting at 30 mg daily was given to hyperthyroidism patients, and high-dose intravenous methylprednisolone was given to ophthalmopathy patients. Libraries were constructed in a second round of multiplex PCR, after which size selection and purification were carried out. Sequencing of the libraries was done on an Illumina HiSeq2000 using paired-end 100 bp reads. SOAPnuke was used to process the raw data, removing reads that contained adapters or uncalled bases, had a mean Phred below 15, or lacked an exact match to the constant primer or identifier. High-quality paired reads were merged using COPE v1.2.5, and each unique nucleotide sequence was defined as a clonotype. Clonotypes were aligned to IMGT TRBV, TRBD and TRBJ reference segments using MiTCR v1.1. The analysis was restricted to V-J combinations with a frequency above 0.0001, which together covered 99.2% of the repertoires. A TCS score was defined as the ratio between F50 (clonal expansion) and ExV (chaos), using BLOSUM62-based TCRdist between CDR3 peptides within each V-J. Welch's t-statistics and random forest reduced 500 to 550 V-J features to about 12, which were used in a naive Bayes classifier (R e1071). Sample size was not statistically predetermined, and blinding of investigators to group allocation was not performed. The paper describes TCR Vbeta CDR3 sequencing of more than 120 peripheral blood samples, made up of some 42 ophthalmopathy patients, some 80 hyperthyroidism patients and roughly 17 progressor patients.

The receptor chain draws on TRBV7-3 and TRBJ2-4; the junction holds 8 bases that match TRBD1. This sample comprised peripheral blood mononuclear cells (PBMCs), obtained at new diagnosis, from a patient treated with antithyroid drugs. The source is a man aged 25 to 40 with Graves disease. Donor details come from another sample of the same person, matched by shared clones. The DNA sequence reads TGTGCCAGCAGCTTACTGCAGGGGGCTAAAAACATTCAGTACTTC. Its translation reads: CASSLLQGAKNIQYF.